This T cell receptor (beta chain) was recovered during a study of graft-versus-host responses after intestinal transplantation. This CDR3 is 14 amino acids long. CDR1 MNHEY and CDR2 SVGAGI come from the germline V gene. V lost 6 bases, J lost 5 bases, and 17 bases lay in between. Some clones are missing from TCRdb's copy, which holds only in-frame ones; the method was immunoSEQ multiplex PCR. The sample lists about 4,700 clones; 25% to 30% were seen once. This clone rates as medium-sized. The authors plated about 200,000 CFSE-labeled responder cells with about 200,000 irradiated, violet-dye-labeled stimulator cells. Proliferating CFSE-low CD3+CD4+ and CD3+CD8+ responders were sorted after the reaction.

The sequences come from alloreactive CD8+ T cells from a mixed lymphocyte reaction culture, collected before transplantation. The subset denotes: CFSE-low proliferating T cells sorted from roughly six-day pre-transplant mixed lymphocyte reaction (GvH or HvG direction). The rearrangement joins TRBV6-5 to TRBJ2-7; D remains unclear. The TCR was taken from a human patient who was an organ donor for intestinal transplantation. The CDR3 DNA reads TGTGCCAGCAGCCCGAGAAAGGAGTCGAACGAGCAGTACGTC. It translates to CASSPRKESNEQYV.